A single sample is the source of the 9 T cell receptor beta chains below, sequenced in a study of cytomegalovirus exposure and HLA in healthy donors. The PCR used 60 Vbeta and 13 Jbeta primers. Assay: immunoSEQ multiplex PCR; the TCRdb copy retains only in-frame clones and omits some. This sample has 65,000 to 90,000 clones, with around 75% found just once. The sample taken for sequencing was PBMCs. The receptors were sampled from a man between 35 and 55 years old in good health and CMV-seronegative.

In its sample, this clone was seen a few times. The chain recombines TRBV4-2 with TRBJ1-1; D uncertain. The CDR3 length is 11 residues. The V end lost 0 bases, the J end lost 8 bases, and 4 bases lay between the germline ends. CDR1 is LGHNA, CDR2 YNFKEQ, per germline. The CDR3 DNA reads as TGTGCCAGCAGCCAAGATTCGGAAGCTTTCTTT. Translation gives CASSQDSEAFF.

This chain links TRBV5-1 with TRBJ1-2, with D perhaps TRBD1 (5 bases). Per the germline V gene, CDR1 is SGHRS and CDR2 is YFSETQ. Trimming took 3 bases from V and 6 from J, leaving 21 bases between them. The CDR3 is 16 residues long. This chain's CDR3 is CASSSTIVVGPNGYTF. The DNA of the CDR3 is TGCGCCAGCAGCTCCACGATCGTAGTGGGGCCCAATGGCTACACCTTC.

This clone was detected only a few times. The gene calls are TRBV5-4 and TRBJ1-5; TRBD1 might be the D (6 bases). V was cut by 3 bases and J by 2 bases, with 6 bases left in between. Germline V gene data show CDR1 as SGHNT and CDR2 as YYREEE (reference sequence). CDR3 size: 13 residues. The CDR3 nucleotides read TGTGCCAGCAGCTCAGGGGGCAATCAGCCCCAGCATTTT. Its translation is CASSSGGNQPQHF.

This clone was counted a single time. The genes are TRBV5-1 and TRBJ1-5; 9 bases align to TRBD1. Trimming cost V 6 bases and J 4 bases; bases outside gene matches: 5. Germline lookup yields CDR1 SGHRS and CDR2 YFSETQ. The CDR3 loop spans 14 amino acids. The CDR3 bases are TGCGCCAGCAAACCGGGACAGGGTAATCAGCCCCAGCATTTT. This gives the protein CASKPGQGNQPQHF.

The chain combines TRBV7-2 with TRBJ2-3, with D possibly TRBD1 on 6 matching bases. The CDR3 length is 15 residues. In germline, CDR1 is SGHTA, CDR2 FQGNSA. V shed 1 base and J shed 7 bases, with 15 bases lying between them. CDR3 loop: CASSLDGTTFYTQYF. CDR3 nucleotides: TGTGCCAGCAGCTTAGATGGGACAACCTTCTATACGCAGTATTTT.

The V call is TRBV20-1, the J call TRBJ2-5, with 7 bases identical to TRBD2. The CDR3 consists of 10 residues. Germline V lookup: CDR1 DFQATT, CDR2 SNEGSKA (reference sequence). V was pared by 6 bases and J by 9 bases, with 4 bases of the junction left unmatched. The CDR3 nucleotides are TGCAGTGCAGGACGGGGGGCCCAGTACTTC. It yields the protein CSAGRGAQYF.

A single count supports this clone. The chain links TRBV5-6 to TRBJ1-2; D uncertain. CDR1 is SGHDT and CDR2 is YYEEEE in the germline V gene. The CDR3 loop spans 11 amino acids. Trimming removed 3 bases at V and 8 bases at J, with 8 bases between. The DNA of the CDR3 is TGTGCCAGCAGCTCTGGTCAGGGCTACACCTTC. This translates into CASSSGQGYTF.

V usage is TRBV25-1 and J usage is TRBJ2-7, with TRBD1 as a possible D gene (5 bases). Germline CDR1 and CDR2: MGHDK and SYGVNS. V gave up 7 bases and J gave up 4 bases, with 17 bases separating them. The CDR3 totals 14 residues. The CDR3, as DNA: TGTGCCAGCACCGACGGAAAGGGGTTTTACGAGCAGTACTTC. It specifies CASTDGKGFYEQYF.

The J gene is TRBJ2-7, the V gene TRBV2; 13 positions agree with TRBD2. The CDR3 totals 15 residues. The J segment lost 3 bases and the V segment lost 6 bases, leaving 5 bases of the junction unmatched. CDR1 SNHLY and CDR2 FYNNEI come from the germline V gene. The chain's CDR3 is CASSAGLAGLYEQYF. The CDR3 DNA is TGTGCCAGCAGCGCGGGACTAGCGGGGCTCTACGAGCAGTACTTC.